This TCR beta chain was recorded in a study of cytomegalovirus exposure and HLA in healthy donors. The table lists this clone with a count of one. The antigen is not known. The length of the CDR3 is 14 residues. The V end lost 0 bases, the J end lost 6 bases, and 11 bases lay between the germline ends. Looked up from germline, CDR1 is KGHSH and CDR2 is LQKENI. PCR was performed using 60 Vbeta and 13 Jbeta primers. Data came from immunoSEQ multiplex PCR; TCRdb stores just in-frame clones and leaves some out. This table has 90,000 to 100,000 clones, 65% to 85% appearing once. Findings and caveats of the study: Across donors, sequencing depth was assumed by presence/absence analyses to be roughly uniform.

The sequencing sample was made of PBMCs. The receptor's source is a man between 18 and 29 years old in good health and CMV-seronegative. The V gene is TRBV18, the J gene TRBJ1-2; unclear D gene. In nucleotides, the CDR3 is TGTGCCAGCTCACCACCGGCGCAGGTCCATGGCTACACCTTC. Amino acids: CASSPPAQVHGYTF.